This T cell receptor (beta chain) was sequenced for a study of vaccination and CD4 T cells after COVID-19. For the study at large: Collection of post-vaccine samples followed dose two by a median 72 days, spanning a range of 14 to 241.

As for treatment: roughly 10-day PBMC culture with coronavirus spike peptide pools or control peptides (ViraFEST assay). ViraFEST sequenced TCRs after peptide-pool expansion of antigen-specific T cells. Culture of two million PBMCs per well took place with approximately 10 IU/ml IL-2 and roughly 10 ug/ml peptide pools. This clonotype appeared a single time. Its specificity is unknown. The V end lost 5 bases, the J end lost 0 bases, and 8 bases lay between the germline ends. CDR3 length equals 14 residues. Looked up from germline, CDR1 is MNHEY and CDR2 is SMNVEV (reference sequence). Cultured CD4+ T cell DNA underwent sequencing with the Oncomine TCR Beta short-read assay. A single record per CDR3 protein comes from TCRdb applying MiXCR to the PCR reads. Of roughly 22,000 distinct CDR3 sequences in the sample, 62% were seen once. Notes on the study in general: Post-vaccination reactive clonotypes (median 38) did not differ significantly from post-infection (approximately 20).

V and J are TRBV27 and TRBJ1-5, with D unresolved. The TCR originated in a human donor who had recovered from COVID-19. The sequencing sample was made of CD4+ T cells from blood, cultured in vitro. The CDR3 DNA sequence: TGTGCCAGCAGTCTCCACCGTAGCAATCAGCCCCAGCATTTT. Encoded protein: CASSLHRSNQPQHF.